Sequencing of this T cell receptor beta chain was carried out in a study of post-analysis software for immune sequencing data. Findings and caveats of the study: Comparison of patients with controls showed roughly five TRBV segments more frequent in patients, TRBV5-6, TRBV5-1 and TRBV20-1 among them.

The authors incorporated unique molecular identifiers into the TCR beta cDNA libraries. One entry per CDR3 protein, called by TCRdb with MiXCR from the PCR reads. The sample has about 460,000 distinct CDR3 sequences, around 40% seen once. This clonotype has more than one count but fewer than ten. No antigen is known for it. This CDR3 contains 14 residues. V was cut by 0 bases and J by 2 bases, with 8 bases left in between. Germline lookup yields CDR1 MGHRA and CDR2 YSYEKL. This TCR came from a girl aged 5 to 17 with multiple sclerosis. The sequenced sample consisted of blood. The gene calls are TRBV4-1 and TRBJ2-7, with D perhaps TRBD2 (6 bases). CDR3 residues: CASSQERLAYEQYF. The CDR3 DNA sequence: TGCGCCAGCAGCCAAGAGAGACTAGCCTACGAGCAGTACTTC.